What follows is one TCR beta chain and its context. In TCRdb, the RT-PCR reads were re-called with MiXCR into one record per CDR3 protein. The sample shows approximately 720,000 distinct CDR3 sequences, 14% of them seen only once. Trimming took 1 base from V and 4 from J, leaving 5 bases between them. This CDR3 comprises 12 residues. Germline CDR1 is LGHDT and CDR2 is YNNKEL (reference sequence). The sample taken for sequencing was memory CD4+ T cells from blood. This sequence originates from a female donor in good health, serving as a healthy control. The chain has TRBV3-1 and TRBJ2-7; D unclear. DNA of the CDR3: TGTGCCAGCAGCCAAGTTGTTTACGAGCAGTACTTC. Residues: CASSQVVYEQYF.